This is a list of T cell receptor beta chains from one sample in a study of T cells after yellow fever vaccination. TCRdb independently ran MiXCR on the 5' RACE reads; one entry per CDR3 protein. The table includes a few hundred thousand distinct CDR3 sequences, approximately 3% detected once. Sequencing used CD4+ T cells sorted from PBMCs, obtained 10 days after the yellow fever booster vaccination. These receptor sequences come from a man aged 18 to 35 who received the YFV17D yellow fever vaccine. Each CDR3 is given with its conserved first and last residue. A D gene is named only where the DNA matches it firmly. A clone size is listed for some rows: how often the clone was seen (once, few, many), or a class if it is expanded.

TRBV7-9,TRBD2,many,TRBJ2-2,TGTGCCTTGGAGCGGGGGAACACCGGGGAGCTGTTTTTT,CALERGNTGELFF
TRBV7-8,NA,few,TRBJ2-7,TGTGCCAGCAGCTTAGCTTCGTACGGGACCTACGAGCAGTACTTC,CASSLASYGTYEQYF
TRBV12-5,TRBD1,NA,TRBJ1-4,TGTGCTAGTGGTTTTATTTCGACAGGGACAAAACTGTTTTTT,CASGFISTGTKLFF
TRBV7-2,TRBD2,few,TRBJ2-5,TGTGCCAGCAGCTCAACCGGGACTAGGGTAGAGACCCAGTACTTC,CASSSTGTRVETQYF
TRBV5-1,NA,NA,TRBJ1-5,TGCGCCAGCAGCTTGGGGACAGTTAGCAATCAGCCCCAGCATTTT,CASSLGTVSNQPQHF
TRBV5-1,NA,many,TRBJ1-1,TGCGCCAGCAGCTTAAACAGGGTCCTGAACACTGAAGCTTTCTTT,CASSLNRVLNTEAFF
TRBV5-6,TRBD1,many,TRBJ1-6,TGTGCCAGCAGCTTGGCCGGGACAGAGATTTTTTCACCCCTCCACTTT,CASSLAGTEIFSPLHF
TRBV6-1,TRBD1,many,TRBJ2-7,TGTGCCAGCACCCGAGGACAGGGATACCACGAGCAGTACTTC,CASTRGQGYHEQYF
TRBV7-2,NA,many,TRBJ1-2,TGTGCCAGCAGCTTGGACGTCTATGGCTACACCTTC,CASSLDVYGYTF
TRBV4-2,TRBD2,many,TRBJ2-2,TGTGCCAGCAGCCAAGATTTATCGGGGGGGTACGCCGGGGAGCTGTTTTTT,CASSQDLSGGYAGELFF
TRBV20-1,NA,many,TRBJ1-1,TGCAGTGCTAGAGATGGGAGGAGGGCCACTGAAGCTTTCTTT,CSARDGRRATEAFF
TRBV7-8,NA,many,TRBJ1-1,TGTGCCAGCAGCTTAGCGGGAATGAACACTGAAGCTTTCTTT,CASSLAGMNTEAFF
TRBV7-2,NA,few,TRBJ2-5,TGTGCCAGCAGCGAGCTCGGGCTAGCTAGGGAGACCCAGTACTTC,CASSELGLARETQYF
TRBV3-1,NA,NA,TRBJ1-5,TGTGCCAGCAGCCGGAATGATCAGCCCCAGCATTTT,CASSRNDQPQHF
TRBV7-9,NA,many,TRBJ1-1,TGTGCCAGCAGCTTATATCCGGACGGTAGGAACACTGAAGCTTTCTTT,CASSLYPDGRNTEAFF
TRBV5-1,TRBD1,many,TRBJ1-4,TGCGCCAGCAGCTTCCGGGACAGGAGAGAAAAACTGTTTTTT,CASSFRDRREKLFF
TRBV4-3,NA,NA,TRBJ1-2,TGCGCCAGCAGCCAAAGTGGGGGGGATCTTTATGGCTACACCTTC,CASSQSGGDLYGYTF
TRBV4-2,TRBD1,NA,TRBJ2-5,TGTGCCAGCAGCCAAGGGACAGGGAGAGGGGAGACCCAGTACTTC,CASSQGTGRGETQYF
TRBV6-5,NA,many,TRBJ1-2,TGTGCCAGCAGTTACGGACGGGGTTCCGAGGGCTACACCTTC,CASSYGRGSEGYTF
TRBV20-1,TRBD1,few,TRBJ1-5,TGCAGTGCTCCCCGTCGCAGGGGGGTCGGGCAGCCCCAGCATTTT,CSAPRRRGVGQPQHF
TRBV10-3,NA,few,TRBJ1-1,TGTGCCATCAGTGAGTCTGGGAACGCTGAAGCTTTCTTT,CAISESGNAEAFF
TRBV6-2/TRBV6-3,TRBD1,many,TRBJ2-1,TGTGCCAGCAGTTACCCCTGGGGACAGGGGGCGAGACCGGAGCAGTTCTTC,CASSYPWGQGARPEQFF
TRBV24-1,NA,NA,TRBJ2-3,TGTGCCACCAGTGGCTCTTCCCACACAGATACGCAGTATTTT,CATSGSSHTDTQYF
TRBV5-1,TRBD1,many,TRBJ2-3,TGCGCCAGCAGCTTGGGTTACAGGGGGCAAGATACGCAGTATTTT,CASSLGYRGQDTQYF
TRBV18,TRBD1,few,TRBJ1-1,TGTGCCAGCTCACCCGGGACAGGGGGCGCGGGCCTGTTAGCTTTCTTT,CASSPGTGGAGLLAFF
TRBV4-3,NA,many,TRBJ2-1,TGCGCCAGCAGCCAAGACACAGGCCCCTACAATGAGCAGTTCTTC,CASSQDTGPYNEQFF
TRBV25-1,TRBD2,many,TRBJ2-5,TGTGCCAGCAGTGGACTAGCGGGGCAAGAGACCCAGTACTTC,CASSGLAGQETQYF
TRBV5-1,NA,few,TRBJ2-1,TGCGCCAGCAGCTTTCAGCAAGTTGAGCAGTTCTTC,CASSFQQVEQFF
TRBV27,NA,NA,TRBJ1-2,TGTGCCAGCAGGGATGGGGGGCCGGGGGGCTACACCTTC,CASRDGGPGGYTF
TRBV7-2,NA,many,TRBJ2-5,TGTGCCAGCAGCCTCGGTTCGCGAGTGGAGACCCAGTACTTC,CASSLGSRVETQYF
TRBV12-3/TRBV12-4,NA,few,TRBJ1-2,TGTGCCAGCAGTATTCGCAGGGCCTATGGCTACACCTTC,CASSIRRAYGYTF
TRBV4-3,NA,many,TRBJ1-4,TGCGCCAGCAGCCAAGAGAGGGGTGTGGGGGTTAATGAAAAACTGTTTTTT,CASSQERGVGVNEKLFF
TRBV5-4,TRBD2,many,TRBJ2-1,TGTGCCAGCAGCGCGGGGGGAGACAGAGACAATGAGCAGTTCTTC,CASSAGGDRDNEQFF
TRBV20-1,NA,NA,TRBJ1-1,TGCAGTGCTAGAGATGGGGGGCGACCTAACACTGAAGCTTTCTTT,CSARDGGRPNTEAFF
TRBV27,NA,NA,TRBJ1-5,TGTGCCAGCAGCCCCCTCAGGGGAGAGGCAAAACAGCCCCAGCATTTT,CASSPLRGEAKQPQHF
TRBV6-2/TRBV6-3,NA,many,TRBJ2-7,TGTGCCAGCAGCGTTACGGGTGGAAACGAGCAGTACTTC,CASSVTGGNEQYF
TRBV19,NA,few,TRBJ1-2,TGTGCCAGTAGTTGGCAGGGGTATGGCTACACCTTC,CASSWQGYGYTF
TRBV6-6,NA,few,TRBJ2-6,TGTGCCAGCAGTCAGGAGCAGGGAACCTCTGGGGCCAACGTCCTGACTTTC,CASSQEQGTSGANVLTF
TRBV11-3,NA,many,TRBJ2-1,TGTGCCAGCAGCTTAGTGAACAATGAGCAGTTCTTC,CASSLVNNEQFF
TRBV20-1,NA,many,TRBJ1-6,TGCAGTGCAGGGAAGACAGTCGGGTCACCCCTCCACTTT,CSAGKTVGSPLHF
TRBV5-1,NA,many,TRBJ2-1,TGCGCCAGCAGCTTACCGACGGTGGATGAGCAGTTCTTC,CASSLPTVDEQFF
TRBV20-1,NA,NA,TRBJ2-7,TGCAGTGCTAGGAAGCACCAGGGTCCTTCCTACGAGCAGTACTTC,CSARKHQGPSYEQYF
TRBV12-3/TRBV12-4,NA,NA,TRBJ1-5,TGTGCCAGCATGAGTACAGTTTATAGCAATCAGCCCCAGCATTTT,CASMSTVYSNQPQHF
TRBV23-1,NA,many,TRBJ2-2,TGCGCCAGCAGCCGGGACCTACCCTGGAGAGGGGAGCTGTTTTTT,CASSRDLPWRGELFF
TRBV2,NA,many,TRBJ2-2,TGTGCCAGCAAAGAAGCCTCTAACACCGGGGAGCTGTTTTTT,CASKEASNTGELFF
TRBV5-1,NA,NA,TRBJ2-5,TGCGCCTCCCTGAGGGGAGATGGACGGAAAGAGACCCAGTACTTC,CASLRGDGRKETQYF
TRBV18,TRBD1,many,TRBJ1-6,TGTGCCAGCTCAATCCGAGAATGGGACAGGGGTCGATGGCCACCCCTCCACTTT,CASSIREWDRGRWPPLHF
TRBV5-5,TRBD2,few,TRBJ2-4,TGTGCCAGCAGCTCCACGACGGGAGGGAACATTCAGTACTTC,CASSSTTGGNIQYF
TRBV7-6,TRBD2,many,TRBJ2-3,TGTGCCAGCAGGCAAGGGTGGGGGGGTCCGGTAGATACGCAGTATTTT,CASRQGWGGPVDTQYF
TRBV5-1,NA,many,TRBJ2-3,TGCGCCAGCCGGAGGGGTACAGATACGCAGTATTTT,CASRRGTDTQYF
TRBV10-3,TRBD1,NA,TRBJ1-6,TGTGCCATCAGTGCCCGGGACAGTGGGTCACCCCTCCACTTT,CAISARDSGSPLHF
TRBV11-2,TRBD1,many,TRBJ1-1,TGTGCCAGCAGGGGACAGCCAAACACTGAAGCTTTCTTT,CASRGQPNTEAFF
TRBV5-1,NA,NA,TRBJ1-6,TGCGCCAGCAGCTTGGGGATGGGGGCTGCGAATAATTCACCCCTCCACTTT,CASSLGMGAANNSPLHF
TRBV4-3,NA,many,TRBJ1-1,TGCGCCAGCAGCCAAGGGTGGACAGAGAACACTGAAGCTTTCTTT,CASSQGWTENTEAFF
TRBV5-1,TRBD1,NA,TRBJ1-1,TGCGCCAGCAGCGTCCCGACAGGGGAGCACACTGAAGCTTTCTTT,CASSVPTGEHTEAFF